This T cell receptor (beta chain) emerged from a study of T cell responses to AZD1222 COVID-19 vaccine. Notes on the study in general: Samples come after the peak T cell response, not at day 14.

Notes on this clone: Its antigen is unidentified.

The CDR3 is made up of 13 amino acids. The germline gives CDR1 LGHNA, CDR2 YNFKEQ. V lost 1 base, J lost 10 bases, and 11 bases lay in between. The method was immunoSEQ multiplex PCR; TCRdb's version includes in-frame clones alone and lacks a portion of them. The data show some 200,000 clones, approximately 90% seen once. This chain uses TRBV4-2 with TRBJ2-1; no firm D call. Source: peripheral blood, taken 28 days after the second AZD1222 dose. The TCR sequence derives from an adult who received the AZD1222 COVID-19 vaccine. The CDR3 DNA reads TGTGCCAGCAGCCAAGTACGAGAAGGAGAGCAGTTCTTC. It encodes CASSQVREGEQFF.